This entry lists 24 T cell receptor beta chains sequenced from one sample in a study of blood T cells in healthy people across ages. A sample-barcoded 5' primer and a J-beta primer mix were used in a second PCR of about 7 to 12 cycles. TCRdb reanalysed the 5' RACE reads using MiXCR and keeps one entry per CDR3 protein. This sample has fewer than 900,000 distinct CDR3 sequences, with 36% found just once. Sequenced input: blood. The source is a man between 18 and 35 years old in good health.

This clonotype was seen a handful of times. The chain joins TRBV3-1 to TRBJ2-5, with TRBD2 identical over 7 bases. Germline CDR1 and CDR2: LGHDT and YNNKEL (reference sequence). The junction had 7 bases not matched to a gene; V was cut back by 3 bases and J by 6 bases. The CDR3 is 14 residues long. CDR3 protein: CASSQASRGKTQYF. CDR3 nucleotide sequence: TGTGCCAGCAGCCAGGCTTCGCGGGGGAAGACCCAGTACTTC.

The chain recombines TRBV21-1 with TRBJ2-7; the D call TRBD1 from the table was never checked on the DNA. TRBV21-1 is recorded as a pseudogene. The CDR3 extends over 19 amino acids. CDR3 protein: CASSKVGMGWGAFNTEAYF. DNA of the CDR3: TGTGCCAGCAGCAAGGTGGGAATGGGATGGGGGGCATTCAACACTGAAGCGTACTTC.

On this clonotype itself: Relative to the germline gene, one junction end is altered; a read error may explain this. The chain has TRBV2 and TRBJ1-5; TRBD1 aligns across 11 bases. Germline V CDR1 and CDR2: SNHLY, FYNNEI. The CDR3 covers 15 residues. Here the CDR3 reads CASSAQGTGGQSQHF. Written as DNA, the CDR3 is TGTGCCAGCAGCGCCCAAGGGACAGGGGGTCAGTCCCAGCATTTT.

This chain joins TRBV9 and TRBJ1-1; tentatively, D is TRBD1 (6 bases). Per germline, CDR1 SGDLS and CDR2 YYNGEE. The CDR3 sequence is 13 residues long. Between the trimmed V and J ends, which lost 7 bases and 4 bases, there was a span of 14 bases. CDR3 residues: CASGDIHGTEAFF. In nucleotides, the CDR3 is TGTGCCAGCGGGGACATCCACGGCACTGAAGCTTTCTTT.

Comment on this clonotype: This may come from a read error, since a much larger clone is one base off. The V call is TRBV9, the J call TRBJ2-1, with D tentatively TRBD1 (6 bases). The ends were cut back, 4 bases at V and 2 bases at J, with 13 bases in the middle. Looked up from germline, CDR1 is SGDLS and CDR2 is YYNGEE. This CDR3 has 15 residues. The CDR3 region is CASSPQDSTYNEQFF. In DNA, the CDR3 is TGTGCCAGCAGCCCACAGGACAGTACCTACAATGAGCAGTTCTTC.

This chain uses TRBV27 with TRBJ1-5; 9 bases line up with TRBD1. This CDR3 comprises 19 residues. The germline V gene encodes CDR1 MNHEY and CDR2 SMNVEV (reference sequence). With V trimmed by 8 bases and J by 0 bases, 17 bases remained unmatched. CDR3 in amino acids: CASGRGQGPPWYSNQPQHF. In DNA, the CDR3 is TGTGCCAGCGGAAGAGGACAGGGGCCCCCCTGGTATAGCAATCAGCCCCAGCATTTT.

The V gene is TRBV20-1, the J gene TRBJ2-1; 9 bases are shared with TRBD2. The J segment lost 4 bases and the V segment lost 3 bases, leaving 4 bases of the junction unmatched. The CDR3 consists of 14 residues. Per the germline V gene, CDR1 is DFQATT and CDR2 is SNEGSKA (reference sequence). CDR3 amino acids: CSARLREGYNEQFF. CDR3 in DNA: TGCAGTGCTAGGTTGCGGGAGGGATACAATGAGCAGTTCTTC.

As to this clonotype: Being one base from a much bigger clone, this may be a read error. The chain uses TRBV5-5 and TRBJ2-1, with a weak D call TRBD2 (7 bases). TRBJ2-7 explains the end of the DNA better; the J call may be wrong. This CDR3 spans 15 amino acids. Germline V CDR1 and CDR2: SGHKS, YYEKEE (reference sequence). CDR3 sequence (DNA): TGTGCCAGCAGAACCCCGGGGGGCTCCTACAATGAGCAGTACTTC. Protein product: CASRTPGGSYNEQYF.

The CDR3 coding sequence is TGTGCCAGCGCCATGGACCGGGTTCAGACCCAGTACTTC. This sequence encodes CASAMDRVQTQYF. The J gene is TRBJ2-7, the V gene TRBV27, with D unresolved. The J call may be incorrect, as the DNA end agrees better with TRBJ2-5. This CDR3 has 13 amino acids. Germline lookup yields CDR1 MNHEY and CDR2 SMNVEV (reference sequence).

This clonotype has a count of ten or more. CDR3 in amino acids: CASSLSIDRAEGTQYF. Here the CDR3 DNA reads TGTGCCAGCAGTTTATCCATTGACAGGGCAGAGGGTACGCAGTATTTT. This chain uses TRBV6-5 with TRBJ2-3; 7 nucleotides match TRBD1. With V trimmed by 4 bases and J by 8 bases, 15 bases remained unmatched. The CDR3 loop spans 16 amino acids. Germline CDR1 and CDR2: MNHEY and SVGAGI.

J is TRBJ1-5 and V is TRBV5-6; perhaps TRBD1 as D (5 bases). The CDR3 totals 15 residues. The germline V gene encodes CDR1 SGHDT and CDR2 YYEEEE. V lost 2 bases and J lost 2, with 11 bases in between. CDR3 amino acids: CASSFRGGGNQPQHF. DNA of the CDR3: TGTGCCAGCAGCTTTCGGGGGGGTGGCAATCAGCCCCAGCATTTT. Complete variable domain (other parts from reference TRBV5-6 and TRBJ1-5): DAGVTQSPTHLIKTRGQQVTLRCSPKSGHDTVSWYQQALGQGPQFIFQYYEEEERQRGNFPDRFSGHQFPNYSSELNVNALLLGDSALYLCASSFRGGGNQPQHFGDGTRLSIL.

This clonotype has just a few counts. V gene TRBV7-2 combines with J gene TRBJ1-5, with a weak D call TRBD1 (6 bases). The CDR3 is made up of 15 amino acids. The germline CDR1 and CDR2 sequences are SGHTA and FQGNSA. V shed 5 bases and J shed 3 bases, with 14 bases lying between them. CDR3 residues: CASSLGAQSNQPQHF. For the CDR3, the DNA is TGTGCCAGCAGCCTGGGGGCCCAATCCAATCAGCCCCAGCATTTT.

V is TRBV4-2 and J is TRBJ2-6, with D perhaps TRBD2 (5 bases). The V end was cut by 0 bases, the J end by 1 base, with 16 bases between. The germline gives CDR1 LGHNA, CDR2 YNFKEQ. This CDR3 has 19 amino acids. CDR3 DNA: TGTGCCAGCAGCCAAGAAGAGGGTCCAGGTGCTTCTGGGGCCAACGTCCTGACTTTC. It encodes CASSQEEGPGASGANVLTF.

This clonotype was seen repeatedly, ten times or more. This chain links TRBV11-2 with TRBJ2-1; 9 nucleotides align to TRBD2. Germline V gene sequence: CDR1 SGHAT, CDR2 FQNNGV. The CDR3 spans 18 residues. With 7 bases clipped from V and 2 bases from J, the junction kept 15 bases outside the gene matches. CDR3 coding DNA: TGTGCCAGCACCCTACGCATTCCCCGACTAGCGGCCTACAATGAGCAGTTCTTC. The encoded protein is CASTLRIPRLAAYNEQFF.

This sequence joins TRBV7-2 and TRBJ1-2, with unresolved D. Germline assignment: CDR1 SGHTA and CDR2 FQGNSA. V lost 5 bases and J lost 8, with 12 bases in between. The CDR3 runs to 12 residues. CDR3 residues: CASSQRVAGYTF. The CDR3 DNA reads TGTGCCAGCAGCCAACGGGTTGCCGGCTACACCTTC. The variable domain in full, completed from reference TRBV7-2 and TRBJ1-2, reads GAGVSQSPSNKVTEKGKDVELRCDPISGHTALYWYRQSLGQGLEFLIYFQGNSAPDKSGLPSDRFSAERTGGSVSTLTIQRTQQEDSAVYLCASSQRVAGYTFGSGTRLTVV.

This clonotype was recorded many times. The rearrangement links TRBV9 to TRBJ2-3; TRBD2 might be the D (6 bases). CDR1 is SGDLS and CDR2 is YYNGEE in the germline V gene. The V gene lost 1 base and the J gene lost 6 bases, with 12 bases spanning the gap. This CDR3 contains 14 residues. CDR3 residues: CASSVYGGGDTQYF. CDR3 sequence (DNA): TGTGCCAGCAGCGTATACGGGGGTGGGGATACGCAGTATTTT.

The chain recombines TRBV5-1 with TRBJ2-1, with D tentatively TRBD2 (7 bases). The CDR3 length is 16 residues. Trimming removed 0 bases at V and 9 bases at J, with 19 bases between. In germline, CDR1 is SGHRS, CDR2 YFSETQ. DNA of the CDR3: TGCGCCAGCAGCTTGGAGGGGGGGCAGATCGCGGGTGAGCAGTTCTTC. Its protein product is CASSLEGGQIAGEQFF.

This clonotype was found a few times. The DNA for the CDR3 is TGTGCCAGCAGCTTAAGCGGGGGGCCCACAGATACGCAGTATTTT. This translates into CASSLSGGPTDTQYF. The chain uses TRBV5-5 and TRBJ2-3; 9 bases match TRBD2. The CDR3 runs to 15 residues. After removal of 2 bases from V and 2 bases from J, the junction contained 3 bases not matched to a gene. Germline values: CDR1 SGHKS, CDR2 YYEKEE (reference sequence).

CDR3 bases: TGTGCCAGCAGCCAGGGCACGGGGGGAAGAGAGACCCAGTACTTC. Protein: CASSQGTGGRETQYF. The genes are TRBV4-2 and TRBJ2-5; TRBD2 agrees at 7 bases. After removal of 3 bases from V and 4 bases from J, the junction contained 8 bases not matched to a gene. Germline values: CDR1 LGHNA, CDR2 YNFKEQ. The CDR3 runs 15 residues.

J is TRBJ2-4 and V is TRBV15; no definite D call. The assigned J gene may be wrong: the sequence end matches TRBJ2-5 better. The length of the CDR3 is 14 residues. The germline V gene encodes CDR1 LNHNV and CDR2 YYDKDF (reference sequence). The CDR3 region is CATSRDVQAETQYF. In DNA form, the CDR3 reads TGTGCCACCAGCAGAGATGTTCAGGCAGAGACCCAGTACTTC.

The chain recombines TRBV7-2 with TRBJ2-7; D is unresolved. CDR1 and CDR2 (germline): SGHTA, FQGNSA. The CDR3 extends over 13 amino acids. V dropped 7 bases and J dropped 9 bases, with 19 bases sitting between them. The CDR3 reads CASTQGGGLVQYF. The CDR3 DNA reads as TGTGCCAGCACCCAAGGTGGTGGGTTGGTGCAGTACTTC.

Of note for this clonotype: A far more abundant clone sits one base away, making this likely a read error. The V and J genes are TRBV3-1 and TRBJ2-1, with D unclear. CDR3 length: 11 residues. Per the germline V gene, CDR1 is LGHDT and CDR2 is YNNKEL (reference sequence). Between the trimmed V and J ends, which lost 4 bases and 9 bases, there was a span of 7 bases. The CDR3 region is CASSLWGEQFF. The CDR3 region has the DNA TGTGCCAGCAGCCTCTGGGGTGAGCAGTTCTTC.

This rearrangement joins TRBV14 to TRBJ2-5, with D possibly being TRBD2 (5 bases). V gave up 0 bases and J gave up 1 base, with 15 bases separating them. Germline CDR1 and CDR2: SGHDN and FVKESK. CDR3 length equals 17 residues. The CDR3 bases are TGTGCCAGCAGCCAAGAGACGAGGGCGACCACCCAAGAGACCCAGTACTTC. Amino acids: CASSQETRATTQETQYF.

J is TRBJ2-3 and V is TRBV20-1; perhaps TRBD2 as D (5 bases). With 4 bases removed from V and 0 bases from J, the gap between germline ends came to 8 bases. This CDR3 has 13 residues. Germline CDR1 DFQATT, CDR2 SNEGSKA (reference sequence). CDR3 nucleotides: TGCAGTGCTACCAGCGGTAGCACAGATACGCAGTATTTT. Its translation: CSATSGSTDTQYF.